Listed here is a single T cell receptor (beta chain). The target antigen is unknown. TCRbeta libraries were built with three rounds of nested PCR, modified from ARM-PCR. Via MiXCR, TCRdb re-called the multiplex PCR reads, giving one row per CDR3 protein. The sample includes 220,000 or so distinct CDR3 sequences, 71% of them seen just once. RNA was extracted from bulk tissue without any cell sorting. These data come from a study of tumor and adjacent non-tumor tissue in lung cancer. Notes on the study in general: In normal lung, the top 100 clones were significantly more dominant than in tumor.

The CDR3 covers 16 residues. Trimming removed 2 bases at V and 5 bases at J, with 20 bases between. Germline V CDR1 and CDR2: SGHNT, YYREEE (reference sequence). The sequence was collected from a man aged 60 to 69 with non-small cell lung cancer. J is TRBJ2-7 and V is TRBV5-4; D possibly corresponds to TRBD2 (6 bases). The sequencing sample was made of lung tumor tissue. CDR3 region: CASSFGGSGVQNEQYF. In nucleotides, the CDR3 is TGTGCCAGCAGCTTTGGCGGTTCGGGAGTGCAAAACGAGCAGTACTTC.